Presented here are 17 T cell receptor beta chains from one specimen sequenced in a study of regulatory T cells in long-lasting Graves disease. Both iRepertoire HTBI primers and Arm-PCR of CDR3 regions were used to build the TCR beta libraries. TCRdb processed the multiplex PCR reads anew with MiXCR; each CDR3 protein has one entry. The table records around 450,000 distinct CDR3 sequences, over 12% of them present only once. Time point meaning: newly diagnosed GD, antithyroid drugs for less than 3 months. The TCR library was prepared using RNA isolated from PBMCs. This sample was also put to use in a study of T cells in Graves' hyperthyroidism and ophthalmopathy.

Sequenced here: peripheral blood mononuclear cells (PBMCs), sampled at new diagnosis, from a patient treated with antithyroid drugs. All receptors come from a woman aged 40 to 49 with Graves disease.

The chain couples TRBV20-1 to TRBJ2-2, with a possible D match to TRBD2 (6 bases). This CDR3 is 15 amino acids long. V lost 0 bases, J lost 5 bases, and 13 bases lay in between. Germline V lookup: CDR1 DFQATT, CDR2 SNEGSKA (reference sequence). The CDR3, as DNA: TGCAGTGCTAGAGATCCTGGCGGGAAGACCGGGGAGCTGTTTTTT. Translation gives CSARDPGGKTGELFF.

This chain links TRBV5-1 with TRBJ2-6; D may be TRBD2 (6 bases). The germline V gene encodes CDR1 SGHRS and CDR2 YFSETQ. The CDR3 is made up of 16 amino acids. The V gene lost 4 bases and the J gene lost 0 bases, with 11 bases spanning the gap. CDR3 DNA: TGCGCCAGCAGCCCGGGACTGAACTCTGGGGCCAACGTCCTGACTTTC. Amino acids: CASSPGLNSGANVLTF.

This clonotype was observed many times. The V call is TRBV28, the J call TRBJ1-5; a possible D gene is TRBD1 (6 bases). This CDR3 region has 15 residues. The ends were cut back, 6 bases at V and 0 bases at J, with 12 bases in the middle. Germline loops: CDR1 MDHEN, CDR2 SYDVKM. The CDR3 nucleotides are TGTGCCAGCAGGCGACAGGAACATAGCAATCAGCCCCAGCATTTT. Its protein product is CASRRQEHSNQPQHF.

There are many counts of this clonotype. The chain has TRBV7-8 and TRBJ2-7, with D perhaps TRBD1 or TRBD2 (6 bases each). Trimming removed 2 bases from V and 6 bases from J, with 8 bases in between. Looked up from germline, CDR1 is SGHVS and CDR2 is FQNEAQ. The CDR3 runs to 12 residues. In nucleotides, the CDR3 is TGTGCCAGCAGCTTAAAGGGGGGCGAGCAGTACTTC. It specifies CASSLKGGEQYF.

This clonotype appeared many times. This chain uses TRBV7-9 with TRBJ1-1; maybe TRBD1 (5 bases). CDR1 and CDR2 (germline): SEHNR, FQNEAQ (reference sequence). Trimming pared 3 bases from V and 4 bases from J, leaving 12 bases between. The CDR3 consists of 14 residues. The CDR3 loop is CASSLTGAGTEAFF. DNA of the CDR3: TGTGCCAGCAGCTTGACCGGGGCGGGCACTGAAGCTTTCTTT.

This clonotype was counted many times. The chain joins TRBV6-1 to TRBJ1-5, with D unclear. V was clipped by 4 bases and J by 0 bases, with 10 bases between them. Germline V gene data show CDR1 as MNHNS and CDR2 as SASEGT. This CDR3 is 15 amino acids long. The CDR3 sequence is CASSAVSGSNQPQHF. The CDR3, as DNA: TGTGCCAGCAGTGCTGTGAGTGGTAGCAATCAGCCCCAGCATTTT.

Worth noting for this clonotype: It is unclear where the CDR3 begins or ends on the DNA, so no DNA is shown, and the CDR3 is as TCRdb lists it. This sequence joins TRBV6-1 and TRBJ1-1; the D call in the table, TRBD1, was not verified against the DNA. The CDR3 region is 13 residues in length, termini included. Germline CDR1 and CDR2: MNHNS and SASEGT. The CDR3 sequence: CASSTSDRAEAFF.

This clonotype showed up just a few times. The chain employs TRBV10-3 and TRBJ2-7, with TRBD2 as a possible D gene (6 bases). CDR3 size: 13 residues. Germline V gene lookup returns CDR1 ENHRY and CDR2 SYGVKD. V lost 11 bases and J 5 bases, leaving 19 bases between the germline ends. In DNA form, the CDR3 reads TGTGCCGGACGACGGGGGACGGAAGACGAGCAGTACTTC. Translating it yields CAGRRGTEDEQYF.

To note about this clonotype: One end of the junction fails to match germline, which may point to a read error. The genes are TRBV19 and TRBJ2-7, with D maybe TRBD1 (6 bases). The germline V gene has CDR1 LNHDA and CDR2 SQIVND (reference sequence). The CDR3 runs to 13 residues. In nucleotides, the CDR3 is TGTGCCAGTACCCGGGACAACTCCTACGAGCGGTACTTC. Protein: CASTRDNSYERYF.

In this sample, this clonotype turned up a few times. The V and J genes are TRBV30 and TRBJ2-1; 8 positions agree with TRBD2. The CDR3 spans 15 residues. Losses at the gene ends were 2 bases for V and 1 base for J; bases not matched to a gene: 4. Germline lookup yields CDR1 GTSNPN and CDR2 SVGIG (reference sequence). DNA of the CDR3: TGTGCCTGGAGTCCTATAGCGGGATCCTACAATGAGCAGTTCTTC. Translation: CAWSPIAGSYNEQFF. The entire variable domain, with the rest obtained from reference TRBV30 and TRBJ2-1, is as follows: SQTIHQWPATLVQPVGSPLSLECTVEGTSNPNLYWYRQAAGRGLQLLFYSVGIGQISSEVPQNLSASRPQDRQFILSSKKLLLSDSGFYLCAWSPIAGSYNEQFFGPGTRLTVL.

This clonotype was recorded at least ten times. The chain joins TRBV5-5 to TRBJ2-5, with 7 bases lining up with TRBD2. The DNA end lines up better with TRBJ2-1; the J call may be wrong. Germline CDR1 and CDR2: SGHKS and YYEKEE (reference sequence). This CDR3 has 14 residues. The CDR3: CASSPRLAHNEQFF. CDR3 bases: TGTGCCAGCAGCCCTAGACTAGCCCACAATGAGCAGTTCTTC.

This clonotype was recorded at least ten times. This chain connects TRBV30 to TRBJ2-6; D not certain. V shed 5 bases and J shed 4 bases, with 6 bases lying between them. The CDR3 has 12 amino acids. The germline CDR1 and CDR2 sequences are GTSNPN and SVGIG (reference sequence). CDR3: CAWQTGANVLTF. The DNA of the CDR3 is TGTGCCTGGCAGACCGGGGCCAACGTCCTGACTTTC. The whole variable domain, filled in from reference TRBV30 and TRBJ2-6, reads SQTIHQWPATLVQPVGSPLSLECTVEGTSNPNLYWYRQAAGRGLQLLFYSVGIGQISSEVPQNLSASRPQDRQFILSSKKLLLSDSGFYLCAWQTGANVLTFGAGSRLTVL.

This chain connects TRBV10-3 to TRBJ1-6, with 7 positions matching TRBD1. Trimming cost V 6 bases and J 6 bases; bases outside gene matches: 2. There are 13 residues in the CDR3. CDR1 and CDR2 (germline): ENHRY, SYGVKD. DNA of the CDR3: TGTGCCATCAGCCGGGACAGTAATTCACCCCTCCACTTT. The encoded protein is CAISRDSNSPLHF.

This clonotype was picked up many times. The chain couples TRBV2 to TRBJ2-3, with TRBD1 matching over 7 bases. Germline values: CDR1 SNHLY, CDR2 FYNNEI. The CDR3 extends over 16 amino acids. The V segment lost 7 bases and the J segment 0 bases; nucleotides outside the gene matches: 10. CDR3 in DNA: TGTGCCAGCACTCCGGGACAGATTCTTAGCACAGATACGCAGTATTTT. Translation: CASTPGQILSTDTQYF.

Many counts were recorded for this clonotype. The rearrangement joins TRBV6-2 or TRBV6-3 to TRBJ2-1; 11 positions agree with TRBD2. CDR3 length: 16 amino acids. From germline, CDR1 is MNHEY and CDR2 SVGEGT. V shed 7 bases, J shed 9 bases, and the junction held 14 bases outside the gene matches. The CDR3 DNA follows: TGTGCCAGCACAGTGTTGATAGCGGGAGGGAGGAGTGAGCAGTTCTTC. Its translation: CASTVLIAGGRSEQFF.

This clonotype was seen only a few times. This chain links TRBV19 with TRBJ2-7; TRBD2 matches 9 bases. The V gene's germline CDR1 is LNHDA and CDR2 SQIVND (reference sequence). The V gene end was trimmed by 8 bases and the J gene end by 3 bases; junction bases not matched to a gene: 8. CDR3 size: 14 residues. CDR3 protein: CASGAGGIGYEQYF. CDR3 DNA: TGTGCCAGTGGAGCGGGAGGTATCGGCTACGAGCAGTACTTC.

This sequence joins TRBV7-9 and TRBJ1-5; D unresolved. The CDR3 contains 14 residues. Germline V lookup: CDR1 SEHNR, CDR2 FQNEAQ (reference sequence). Trimming cost V 5 bases and J 3 bases, with 11 bases left between them. This CDR3 reads CASSRGQDNQPQHF. For the CDR3, the DNA is TGTGCCAGCAGCAGAGGGCAGGACAATCAGCCCCAGCATTTT.